This T cell receptor beta chain was sequenced in a study of patients and donors after allogeneic stem cell transplantation (dated by TCRdb to about 2020). The CDR3 spans 14 residues, from the cysteine through the phenylalanine. Kept here is only the CDR3 DNA, which spans 42 bases and is read in frame from base 1. V is cut by 1 base and J by 4 bases, and the space between the germline ends is 8 bases. Via the germline V gene, CDR1 is LGHNA and CDR2 YSLEER. A word on this clonotype: Its antigen remains unidentified. Per-base qualities were not stored, and no clone one base away is much larger.

Library preparation was by RT-PCR. This sample was sequenced with a NextSeq 550. Using fastp trimming at Q25 and MiXCR clonotype assembly, TCRdb reanalyzed the public sequencing data and kept in-frame beta chains. Every entry covers one CDR3 protein and lists the most common genes and DNA from its rows. For this sample the table gives 110,000 or so distinct CDR3 sequences, of which 35% to 45% were detected only once. The ten largest clones take up roughly 30% of the sample. The TCR comes from a human donor who was either an allogeneic HSCT recipient or a stem cell or donor lymphocyte infusion donor (not recorded which). It is not recorded whose cells these are; they may come from a transplant donor. The chain links TRBV4-3 with TRBJ2-1; TRBD2 is a possible D gene, resting on 5 matching bases. The sample taken for sequencing was blood, either unsorted or a sorted T cell fraction (not recorded which). CDR3 region: CASSQARGYNEQFF. The DNA is TGCGCCAGCAGCCAAGCACGGGGTTACAATGAGCAGTTCTTC.